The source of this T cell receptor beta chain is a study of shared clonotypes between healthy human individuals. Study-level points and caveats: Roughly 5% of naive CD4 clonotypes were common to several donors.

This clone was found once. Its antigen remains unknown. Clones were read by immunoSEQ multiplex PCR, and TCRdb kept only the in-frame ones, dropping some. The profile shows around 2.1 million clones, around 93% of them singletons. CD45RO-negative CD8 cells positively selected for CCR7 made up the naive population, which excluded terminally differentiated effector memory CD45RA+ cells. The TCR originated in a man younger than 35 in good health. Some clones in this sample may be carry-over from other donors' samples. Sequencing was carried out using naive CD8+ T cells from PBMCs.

CDR3 bases: TGTGCCAGCAGCTTAGATGGTAGGGTTCGTACCATAGCCAAAAACATTCAGTACTTC. Its translation is CASSLDGRVRTIAKNIQYF. This chain connects TRBV11-2 to TRBJ2-4; D ambiguous. Trimming stripped 0 bases from V and 0 bases from J, with 18 bases between. The CDR3 length is 19 residues. Germline V gives CDR1 SGHAT, CDR2 FQNNGV. The complete variable domain, with remaining parts taken from reference TRBV11-2 and TRBJ2-4, reads EAGVAQSPRYKIIEKRQSVAFWCNPISGHATLYWYQQILGQGPKLLIQFQNNGVVDDSQLPKDRFSAERLKGVDSTLKIQPAKLEDSAVYLCASSLDGRVRTIAKNIQYFGAGTRLSVL.